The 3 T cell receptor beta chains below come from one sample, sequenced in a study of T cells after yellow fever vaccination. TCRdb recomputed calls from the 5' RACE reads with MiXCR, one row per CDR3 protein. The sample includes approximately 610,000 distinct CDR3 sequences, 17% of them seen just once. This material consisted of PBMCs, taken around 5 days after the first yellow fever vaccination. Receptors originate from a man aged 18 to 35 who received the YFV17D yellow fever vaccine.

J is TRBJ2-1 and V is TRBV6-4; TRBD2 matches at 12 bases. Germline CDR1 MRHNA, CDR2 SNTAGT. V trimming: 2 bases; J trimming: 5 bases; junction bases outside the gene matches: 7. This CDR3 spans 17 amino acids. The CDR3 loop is CASSDDASGGAHNEQFF. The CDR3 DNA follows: TGTGCCAGCAGTGACGACGCTAGCGGGGGGGCCCACAATGAGCAGTTCTTC.

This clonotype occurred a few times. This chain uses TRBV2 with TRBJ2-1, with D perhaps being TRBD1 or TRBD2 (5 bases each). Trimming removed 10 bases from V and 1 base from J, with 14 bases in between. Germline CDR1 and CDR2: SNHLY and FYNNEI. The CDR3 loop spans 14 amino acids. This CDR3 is CANAAGTSYNEQFF. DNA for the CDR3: TGTGCCAACGCAGCAGGGACGTCCTACAATGAGCAGTTCTTC.

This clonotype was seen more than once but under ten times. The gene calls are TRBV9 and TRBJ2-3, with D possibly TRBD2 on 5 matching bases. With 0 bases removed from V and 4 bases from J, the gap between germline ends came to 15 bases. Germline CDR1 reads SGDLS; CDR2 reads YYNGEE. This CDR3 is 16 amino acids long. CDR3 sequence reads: CASSVEPGNIPDTQYF. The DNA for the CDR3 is TGTGCCAGCAGCGTAGAACCGGGGAATATCCCAGATACGCAGTATTTT.